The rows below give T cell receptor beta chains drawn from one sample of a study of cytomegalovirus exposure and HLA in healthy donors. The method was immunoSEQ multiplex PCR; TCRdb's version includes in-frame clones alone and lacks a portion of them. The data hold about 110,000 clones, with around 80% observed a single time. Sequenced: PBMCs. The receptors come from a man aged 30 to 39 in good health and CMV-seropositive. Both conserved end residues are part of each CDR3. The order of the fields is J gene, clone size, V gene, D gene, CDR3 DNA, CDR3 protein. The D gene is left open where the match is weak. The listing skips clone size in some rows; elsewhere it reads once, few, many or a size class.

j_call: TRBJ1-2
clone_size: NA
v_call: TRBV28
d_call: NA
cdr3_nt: TGTGCCAGCAGTGTGACGTTGCAGGCGTTATCCGGCGGCTACACCTTC
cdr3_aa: CASSVTLQALSGGYTF

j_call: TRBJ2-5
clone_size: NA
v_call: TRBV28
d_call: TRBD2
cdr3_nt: TGTGCCAGCAGTTTCGCTGGGGGGGTAAAGACCCAGTACTTC
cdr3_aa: CASSFAGGVKTQYF

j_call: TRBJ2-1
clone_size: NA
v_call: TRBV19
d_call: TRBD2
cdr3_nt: TGTGCCAGTAGTCGTCGACTAGCTTCGTGGAGAGGTTCCTACAATGAGCAGTTCTTC
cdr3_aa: CASSRRLASWRGSYNEQFF

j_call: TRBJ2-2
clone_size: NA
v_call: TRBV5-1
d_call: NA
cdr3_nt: TGCGCCAGCAGCTCAACAGGGGCGGGATCCGGGGAGCTGTTTTTT
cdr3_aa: CASSSTGAGSGELFF

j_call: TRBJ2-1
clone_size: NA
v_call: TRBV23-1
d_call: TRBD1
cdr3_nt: TGCGCCAGCAGTCCCACACGGGACAGGGAAAGGAATGAGCAGTTCTTC
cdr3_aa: CASSPTRDRERNEQFF

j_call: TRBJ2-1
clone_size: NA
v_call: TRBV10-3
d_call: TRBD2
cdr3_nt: TGTGCCATCAGGGGGACTAGCGGGGAGTCCACCTACAATGAGCAGTTCTTC
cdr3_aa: CAIRGTSGESTYNEQFF

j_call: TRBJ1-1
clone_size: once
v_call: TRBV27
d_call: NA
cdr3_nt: TGTGCCAGCAGTTTACTCCGGAATTTCCCGGGCACTGAAGCTTTCTTT
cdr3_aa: CASSLLRNFPGTEAFF

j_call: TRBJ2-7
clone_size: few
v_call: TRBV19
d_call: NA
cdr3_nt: TGTGCCAGTAGTATAGATTTGGAGGGCCACGAGCAGTACTTC
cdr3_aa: CASSIDLEGHEQYF

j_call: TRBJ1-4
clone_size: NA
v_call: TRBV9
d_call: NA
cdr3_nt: TGTGCCAGCAGCGTAGCCGTGGGTGGGGGCACTAATGAAAAACTGTTTTTT
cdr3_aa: CASSVAVGGGTNEKLFF

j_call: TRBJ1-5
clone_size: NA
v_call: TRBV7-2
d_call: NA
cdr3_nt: TGTGCCAGCAGCTTGATCGACGGGAGAAATCAGCCCCAGCATTTT
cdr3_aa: CASSLIDGRNQPQHF

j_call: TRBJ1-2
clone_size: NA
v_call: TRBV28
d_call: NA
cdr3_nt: TGTGCCAGCAGTTTAGACGGGAGGGAAGGTAATGGCTACACCTTC
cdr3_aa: CASSLDGREGNGYTF

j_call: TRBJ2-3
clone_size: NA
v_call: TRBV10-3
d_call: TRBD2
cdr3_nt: TGTGCCATCAGTGAGACGGCGGGGGGGCGGGGCACAGATACGCAGTATTTT
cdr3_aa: CAISETAGGRGTDTQYF

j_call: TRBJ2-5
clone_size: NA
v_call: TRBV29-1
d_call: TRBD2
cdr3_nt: TGCAGCGTTGTTCCCGGGGGGAGTGAGACCCAGTACTTC
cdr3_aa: CSVVPGGSETQYF

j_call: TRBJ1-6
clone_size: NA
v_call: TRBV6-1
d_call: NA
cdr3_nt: TGTGCCAGCAGTGAGGGGAGGAATTCACCCCTCCACTTT
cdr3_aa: CASSEGRNSPLHF

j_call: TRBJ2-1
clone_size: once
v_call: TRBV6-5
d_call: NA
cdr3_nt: TGTGCCAGCCATTGGGGGGTTGAGCAGTTCTTC
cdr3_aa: CASHWGVEQFF

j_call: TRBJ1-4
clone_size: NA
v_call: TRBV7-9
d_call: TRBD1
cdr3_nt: TGTGCCAGCAGCTTAGCATGGGACAGGGACGGAAGGCATGAAAAACTGTTTTTT
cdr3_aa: CASSLAWDRDGRHEKLFF

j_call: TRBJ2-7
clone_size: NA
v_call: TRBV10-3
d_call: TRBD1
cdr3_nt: TGTGCCATCAGTGAGCGCGGACAGGGAGGAACCTACGAGCAGTACTTC
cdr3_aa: CAISERGQGGTYEQYF

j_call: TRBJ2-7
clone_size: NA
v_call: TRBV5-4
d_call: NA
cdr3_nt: TGTGCCAGCAGCTTGGAGCCCACTTCGGGAGAGCAGTACTTC
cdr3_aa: CASSLEPTSGEQYF

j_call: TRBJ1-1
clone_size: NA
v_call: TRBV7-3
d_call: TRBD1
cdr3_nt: TGTGCCAGCAGCTTAGACAGGGACACTGAAGCTTTCTTT
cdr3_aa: CASSLDRDTEAFF

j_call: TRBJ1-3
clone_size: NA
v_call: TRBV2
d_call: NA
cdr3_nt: TGTGCCAGCAGCCTTGGGCCCGCAAGAAACACCATATATTTT
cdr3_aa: CASSLGPARNTIYF

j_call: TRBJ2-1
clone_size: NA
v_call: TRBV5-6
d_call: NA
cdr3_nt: TGTGCCAGCGGCTTGTACGGGGGCAATGAGCAGTTCTTC
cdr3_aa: CASGLYGGNEQFF

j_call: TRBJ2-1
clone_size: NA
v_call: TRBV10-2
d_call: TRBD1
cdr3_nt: TGCGCCAGCAGCGACCGAGGACAGGGGGCCCCTAGACACAATGAGCAGTTCTTC
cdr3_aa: CASSDRGQGAPRHNEQFF

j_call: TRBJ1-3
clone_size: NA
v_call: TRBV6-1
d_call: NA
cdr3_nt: TGTGCCAGCAGTGAACAGGGATTGGGAAACACCATATATTTT
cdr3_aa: CASSEQGLGNTIYF

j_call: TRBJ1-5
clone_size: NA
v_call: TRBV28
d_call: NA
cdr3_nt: TGTGCCAGCAGTCCACACTACAGGGATCAGCCCCAGCATTTT
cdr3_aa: CASSPHYRDQPQHF

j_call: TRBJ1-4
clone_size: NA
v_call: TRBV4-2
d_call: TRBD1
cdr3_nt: TGTGCCAGCAGCGGGACAGGGGACGAACTGTTTTTT
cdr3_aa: CASSGTGDELFF

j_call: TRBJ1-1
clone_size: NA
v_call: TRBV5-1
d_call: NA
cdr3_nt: TGCGCCAGCAGCTTGAACCCAGACACTGAAGCTTTCTTT
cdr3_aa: CASSLNPDTEAFF

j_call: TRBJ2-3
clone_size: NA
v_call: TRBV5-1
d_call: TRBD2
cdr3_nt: TGCGCCAGCTCTACTAGCGGAGCTAGCACAGATACGCAGTATTTT
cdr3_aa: CASSTSGASTDTQYF

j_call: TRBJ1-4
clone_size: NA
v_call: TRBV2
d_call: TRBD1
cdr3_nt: TGTGCCAGCAACTCCCCGGGACAGGGAAATGAAAAACTGTTTTTT
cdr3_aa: CASNSPGQGNEKLFF

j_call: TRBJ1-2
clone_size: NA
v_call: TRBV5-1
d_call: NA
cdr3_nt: TGCGCCAGCAGCCGGGGGACGTACTATGGCTACACCTTC
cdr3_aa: CASSRGTYYGYTF

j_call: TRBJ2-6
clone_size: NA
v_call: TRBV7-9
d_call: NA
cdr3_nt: TGTGCCAGCAGCTTAGCGGGAACTAGCCGGAGGGCCAACGTCCTGACTTTC
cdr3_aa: CASSLAGTSRRANVLTF

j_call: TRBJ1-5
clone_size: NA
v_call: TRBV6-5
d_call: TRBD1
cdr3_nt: TGTGCCAGCAGTTACGACAGGGCGAATCAGCCCCAGCATTTT
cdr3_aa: CASSYDRANQPQHF